The 20 T cell receptor beta chains below were found in one sample sequenced in a study of blood T cells in healthy people across ages. Combining a sample-barcoded 5' primer with a J-beta primer mix, a second PCR ran for about 7 to 12 cycles. Via MiXCR, TCRdb re-called the 5' RACE reads, giving one row per CDR3 protein. The data hold some 900,000 distinct CDR3 sequences, with more than 25% observed a single time. Sequencing was carried out using blood. The receptor source for this set is a woman of 80 years or more in good health.

This clonotype was detected only a few times. The V gene is TRBV6-1, the J gene TRBJ2-5; weak D call: TRBD1 (5 bases). V was clipped by 4 bases and J by 6 bases, with 12 bases between them. The CDR3 is 13 residues long. In germline, CDR1 is MNHNS, CDR2 SASEGT. Written as DNA, the CDR3 is TGTGCCAGCAGTGTCCCTGGACACCAGACCCAGTACTTC. Its protein product is CASSVPGHQTQYF.

This clonotype was seen ten or more times. The chain couples TRBV4-3 to TRBJ2-3, with 9 bases lining up with TRBD1. V lost 2 bases to trimming and J lost 4 bases; unmatched junction nucleotides: 7. Germline V gene sequence: CDR1 LGHNA, CDR2 YSLEER. The CDR3 runs 16 residues. The CDR3 DNA reads TGCGCCAGCAGCCAAATGCGGACAGGGGACCCAGATACGCAGTATTTT. This codes for CASSQMRTGDPDTQYF.

This clonotype was counted many times. The J gene is TRBJ2-7, the V gene TRBV6-5, with D hard to call. The CDR3 loop spans 15 amino acids. V shed 2 bases and J shed 0 bases, with 11 bases lying between them. The germline V gene encodes CDR1 MNHEY and CDR2 SVGAGI. CDR3 amino acids: CASSYSRYSSYEQYF. Written as DNA, the CDR3 is TGTGCCAGCAGTTACAGCAGGTACAGCTCCTACGAGCAGTACTTC.

This clonotype was observed at least ten times. The gene calls are TRBV28 and TRBJ2-7, with D perhaps TRBD2 (5 bases). The CDR3 covers 15 residues. CDR1 MDHEN and CDR2 SYDVKM come from the germline V gene. V lost 3 bases, J lost 4 bases, and 16 bases lay in between. This CDR3 is CASSFNGVSVYEQYF. Written as DNA, the CDR3 is TGTGCCAGCAGTTTTAACGGGGTTTCTGTTTACGAGCAGTACTTC.

About this clonotype: This sequence may be a read error, since a much larger clone differs from it by one base. The chain uses TRBV24-1 and TRBJ2-1, with 11 bases lining up with TRBD1. Germline values: CDR1 KGHDR, CDR2 SFDVKD. The CDR3 spans 16 residues. This chain's CDR3 is CATSDRDRGARNGQFF. CDR3 nucleotide sequence: TGTGCCACCAGTGACCGGGACAGGGGGGCGCGTAATGGGCAGTTCTTC.

The DNA for the CDR3 is TGCGCCAGCAGCCAAGATGGCAGGCACACTGAAGCTTTCTTT. Translation: CASSQDGRHTEAFF. V is TRBV4-3 and J is TRBJ1-1; D not certain. V lost 0 bases to trimming and J lost 3 bases, with 8 bases between them. The length of the CDR3 is 14 residues. From germline, CDR1 is LGHNA and CDR2 YSLEER.

This clonotype has ten or more counts. The CDR3 sequence: CASSYSRGASTDTQYF. DNA for the CDR3: TGTGCCAGCAGTTACTCGCGGGGAGCTAGCACAGATACGCAGTATTTT. This chain links TRBV6-5 with TRBJ2-3, with a possible D match to TRBD2 (6 bases). V dropped 0 bases and J dropped 0 bases, with 10 bases sitting between them. Germline V gene data show CDR1 as MNHEY and CDR2 as SVGAGI. The CDR3 is 16 residues long.

The sample holds a few counts of this clonotype. The chain employs TRBV5-6 and TRBJ1-5, with D perhaps matching TRBD1 (6 bases). The CDR3 consists of 16 residues. V was trimmed by 1 base and J by 5 bases, leaving 16 bases between them. Germline V gives CDR1 SGHDT, CDR2 YYEEEE. CDR3 sequence: CASSLSGALDHQPQHF. CDR3 nucleotide sequence: TGTGCCAGCAGCTTGTCAGGGGCTCTCGATCATCAGCCCCAGCATTTT.

Many counts were recorded for this clonotype. This rearrangement joins TRBV20-1 to TRBJ2-3; 11 bases are shared with TRBD2. CDR1 DFQATT and CDR2 SNEGSKA come from the germline V gene (reference sequence). This CDR3 is built from 16 residues. The ends lost 0 bases at V and 3 bases at J; junction bases unmatched: 5. CDR3 sequence reads: CSARDSGGVSTDTQYF. CDR3 nucleotide sequence: TGCAGTGCTAGAGATAGCGGGGGGGTTTCGACAGATACGCAGTATTTT.

This chain links TRBV7-3 with TRBJ2-5, with unresolved D. Germline values: CDR1 SGHTA, CDR2 FQGTGA. Trimming took 5 bases from V and 5 from J, leaving 12 bases between them. This CDR3 comprises 13 residues. The CDR3 region is CASSPHYGETQYF. The DNA for the CDR3 is TGTGCCAGCAGCCCACATTACGGGGAGACCCAGTACTTC.

CDR3 in DNA: TGTGCCAGCAGCGTTCGACAGGGAGCGTTGGGCGGGGAGCTGTTTTTT. As protein: CASSVRQGALGGELFF. The chain joins TRBV7-6 to TRBJ2-2, with 7 bases identical to TRBD1. Looked up from germline, CDR1 is SGHVS and CDR2 is FNYEAQ. The CDR3 extends over 16 amino acids. The V and J ends lost 5 bases and 7 bases, in that order; junction bases with no gene match: 13.

This clonotype was found many times. This sequence joins TRBV20-1 and TRBJ2-5; a weak D match, TRBD2 (7 bases). In germline, CDR1 is DFQATT, CDR2 SNEGSKA (reference sequence). Deletions cut 1 base from V and 5 bases from J, with 17 bases between. CDR3 length: 15 residues. CDR3 DNA: TGCAGTGCTAGAGGCCTCGCCGGGGGGCTCGAGACCCAGTACTTC. Its protein is CSARGLAGGLETQYF.

With respect to this clonotype: At one of its ends the junction is not consistent with the germline gene, which may arise from a read error. The chain joins TRBV6-2 or TRBV6-3 to TRBJ2-1, with TRBD2 matching over 9 bases. Germline V gene sequence: CDR1 MNHEY, CDR2 SVGEGT. This CDR3 region has 15 residues. The CDR3 is CAGSPTSGTYNEQFF. CDR3 DNA sequence: TGTGCCGGCAGCCCGACTAGCGGCACCTACAATGAGCAGTTCTTC.

The CDR3 DNA reads as TGTGCCAGCAGCCTAATTGGTGGGAGGCTATCAAGCACAGATACGCAGTATTTT. This encodes CASSLIGGRLSSTDTQYF. This chain joins TRBV7-8 and TRBJ2-3; TRBD2 might be the D (6 bases). The V gene's germline CDR1 is SGHVS and CDR2 FQNEAQ. This CDR3 comprises 18 residues. V lost 5 bases and J 0 bases, leaving 21 bases between the germline ends.

This clonotype was seen at least ten times. This sequence joins TRBV7-2 and TRBJ2-5; 9 bases align to TRBD2. The CDR3 has 17 residues. Germline trimming cut 0 bases from V and 4 bases from J; bases unmatched to any gene: 9. Germline lookup yields CDR1 SGHTA and CDR2 FQGNSA. DNA of the CDR3: TGTGCCAGCAGCTTAGCGAGGGCTAGCGGGGAAGGAGAGACCCAGTACTTC. It is translated as CASSLARASGEGETQYF.

Note on this clonotype: One junction end disagrees with the germline gene, perhaps due to a read error. The gene calls are TRBV7-2 and TRBJ1-1; D not certain. The germline V gene encodes CDR1 SGHTA and CDR2 FQGNSA. The CDR3 loop spans 15 amino acids. CDR3 DNA: TGTGCCAGCAGCTTAGCGCACAATTTGAACACTGAATCTTTCTTT. The encoded protein is CASSLAHNLNTESFF.

The J gene is TRBJ2-6, the V gene TRBV30; D may be TRBD2 (7 bases). Trimming stripped 6 bases from V and 4 bases from J, with 13 bases between. The CDR3 has 14 residues. CDR1 is GTSNPN and CDR2 is SVGIG in the germline V gene (reference sequence). CDR3 DNA: TGTGCCTGCCCGGGGGGCCTGGGGGCCAACGTCCTGACTTTC. It translates to CACPGGLGANVLTF.

This clonotype was counted ten times or more. This rearrangement joins TRBV12-3 or TRBV12-4 to TRBJ2-1, with TRBD2 matching 7 bases. J gave up 6 bases and V 6 bases, and 17 bases lay outside the gene matches. The CDR3 extends over 17 amino acids. CDR3 sequence: CASSYQRGSGLGNEQFF. The DNA of the CDR3 is TGTGCCAGCAGCTATCAGCGGGGAAGTGGGCTGGGCAATGAGCAGTTCTTC.

This clonotype was observed many times. The CDR3 DNA sequence: TGTGCCAGCAGCTCCCCGACTAGCGGGGTTTCTCACTTCGAGACCCAGTACTTC. Translating it yields CASSSPTSGVSHFETQYF. The chain uses TRBV7-2 and TRBJ2-5, with 11 bases matching TRBD2. The CDR3 runs 18 residues. Germline V gives CDR1 SGHTA, CDR2 FQGNSA. With V trimmed by 4 bases and J by 5 bases, 15 bases remained unmatched.

In its sample, this clonotype was seen a few times. This may be a read error, as it is one base from a much larger clone. The chain uses TRBV9 and TRBJ2-1, with D hard to call. CDR3 size: 13 residues. The germline gives CDR1 SGDLS, CDR2 YYNGEE. V was pared by 1 base and J by 9 bases, with 11 bases between. In DNA, the CDR3 is TGTGCCAGCAGCGTAACCTATACCCGTGAGCAGTTCTTC. Translated: CASSVTYTREQFF.